Below, one T cell receptor beta chain is given with its context. The antigen is unknown. This sample is part of a study of T cell responses to AZD1222 COVID-19 vaccine. The study's findings and limits: Recipients of two AZD1222 doses showed rising Spike-specific TCR breadth and depth.

Some clones are missing from TCRdb's copy, which holds only in-frame ones; the method was immunoSEQ multiplex PCR. Of 95,000 to 150,000 clones listed, about 93% are singletons. The material was peripheral blood, obtained 28 days after the second AZD1222 dose. The receptor comes from an adult who received the AZD1222 COVID-19 vaccine.

The CDR3 DNA reads as TGTGCCAGCAGCTTAGCGGGACCGATTAATGAGCAGTTCTTC. It yields the protein CASSLAGPINEQFF. This chain connects TRBV7-8 to TRBJ2-1; D tentatively fits TRBD1 or TRBD2 (5 bases each). V lost 0 bases to trimming and J lost 7 bases, with 10 bases between them. Germline CDR1 SGHVS, CDR2 FQNEAQ. There are 14 residues in the CDR3.